Below, 21 T cell receptor beta chains from the same sample are listed, as sequenced in a study of cytomegalovirus exposure and HLA in healthy donors. The PCR ran on 60 Vbeta and 13 Jbeta primers. Using immunoSEQ multiplex PCR, the repertoire was profiled, and TCRdb retains in-frame clones only, with some absent. The sample has fewer than 250,000 clones; over 60% are singletons. Sequenced material: PBMCs. These receptors originate from a male donor in good health and CMV-seronegative.

J is TRBJ1-1 and V is TRBV11-2; the D gene is possibly TRBD1 (5 bases). Germline V gives CDR1 SGHAT, CDR2 FQNNGV. The CDR3 loop spans 15 amino acids. V gave up 5 bases and J gave up 3 bases, with 16 bases separating them. The CDR3 sequence: CASSPWGGSDTEAFF. DNA of the CDR3: TGTGCCAGCAGCCCTTGGGGGGGGTCCGACACTGAAGCTTTCTTT.

The chain links TRBV28 to TRBJ2-3; 8 nucleotides agree with TRBD2. V shed 3 bases and J 3 bases; nucleotides not matched to a gene: 5. This CDR3 is built from 15 residues. Germline V gene data show CDR1 as MDHEN and CDR2 as SYDVKM. In DNA, the CDR3 is TGTGCCAGCAGTTTTGCCGCGGGAGGAACAGATACGCAGTATTTT. Translated: CASSFAAGGTDTQYF.

V usage is TRBV21-1 and J usage is TRBJ2-1; no check of the table's D call, TRBD2, against the DNA was made. TRBV21-1 is an annotated pseudogene. The CDR3 has 19 residues. CDR3: CASSKGPRVGWRNYNEQFF. As DNA, the CDR3 is TGTGCCAGCAGCAAAGGTCCCCGTGTCGGCTGGAGAAACTACAATGAGCAGTTCTTC.

This rearrangement joins TRBV5-6 to TRBJ2-5, with 9 bases fitting TRBD1. The CDR3 covers 14 residues. Looked up from germline, CDR1 is SGHDT and CDR2 is YYEEEE. The V segment lost 3 bases and the J segment 2 bases; nucleotides outside the gene matches: 2. DNA of the CDR3: TGTGCCAGCAGCTCCGGACAGGGGCAAGAGACCCAGTACTTC. Translation: CASSSGQGQETQYF.

This clone was seen a few times. The chain combines TRBV7-6 with TRBJ1-2; 9 bases align to TRBD1. The CDR3 is made up of 11 amino acids. V shed 5 bases, J shed 10 bases, and the junction held 2 bases outside the gene matches. In germline, CDR1 is SGHVS, CDR2 FNYEAQ. CDR3 DNA: TGTGCCAGCAGCCAACAGGGGGCCTACACCTTC. Protein: CASSQQGAYTF.

This sequence joins TRBV5-1 and TRBJ1-1, with 9 bases that match TRBD1. The CDR3 sequence is 15 residues long. The germline gives CDR1 SGHRS, CDR2 YFSETQ. The V and J ends lost 0 bases and 11 bases, in that order; junction bases with no gene match: 11. CDR3 loop: CASSLVKGQGAEAFF. CDR3 nucleotides: TGCGCCAGCAGCTTGGTCAAGGGACAGGGTGCGGAGGCTTTCTTT.

This clone was observed many times. CDR3 loop: CASSFLRGFLNTEAFF. CDR3 DNA: TGTGCCAGCAGCTTTCTTCGGGGGTTTCTGAACACTGAAGCTTTCTTT. This chain links TRBV9 with TRBJ1-1; perhaps TRBD1 as D (5 bases). V was pared by 4 bases and J by 0 bases, with 16 bases between. The CDR3 is made up of 16 amino acids. Germline CDR1 SGDLS, CDR2 YYNGEE.

The rearrangement uses TRBV6-5 and TRBJ1-2; no definite D call. V gave up 6 bases and J gave up 0 bases, with 5 bases separating them. Germline CDR1 reads MNHEY; CDR2 reads SVGAGI. The CDR3 sequence is 12 residues long. The CDR3 DNA sequence: TGTGCCAGCAGCTTAACTAACTATGGCTACACCTTC. It encodes CASSLTNYGYTF.

The J gene is TRBJ2-5, the V gene TRBV6-1, with D unresolved. Looked up from germline, CDR1 is MNHNS and CDR2 is SASEGT. V was pared by 2 bases and J by 5 bases, with 12 bases between. The length of the CDR3 is 14 residues. CDR3 nucleotide sequence: TGTGCCAGCAGTGAATATACCCTGCGGGAGACCCAGTACTTC. It specifies CASSEYTLRETQYF.

A note on this clone: Other DNA sequences in the sample encode the same CDR3. The chain recombines TRBV27 with TRBJ2-7, with a weak D call TRBD1 (5 bases). The CDR3 runs to 14 residues. Germline V CDR1 and CDR2: MNHEY, SMNVEV (reference sequence). V was trimmed by 6 bases and J by 2 bases, leaving 14 bases between them. Here the CDR3 reads CASSPSVGPYEQYF. In nucleotides, the CDR3 is TGTGCCAGCAGCCCCTCGGTGGGGCCCTACGAGCAGTACTTC.

The chain links TRBV7-2 to TRBJ1-2; no reliable D call. The germline V gene has CDR1 SGHTA and CDR2 FQGNSA. Trimming took off 3 bases at V and 1 base at J, with 9 bases between the two ends. This CDR3 region has 14 residues. CDR3 sequence reads: CASSFDTVNYGYTF. The CDR3 bases are TGTGCCAGCAGCTTCGACACAGTTAACTATGGCTACACCTTC.

This clone was detected a few times. The rearrangement links TRBV5-1 to TRBJ2-1, with D tentatively TRBD2 (5 bases). Trimming removed 1 base at V and 0 bases at J, with 14 bases between. The V gene's germline CDR1 is SGHRS and CDR2 YFSETQ. The CDR3 covers 17 residues. The CDR3 DNA reads as TGCGCCAGCAGCTTGTTTCCGGGGTCGAGCTCCTACAATGAGCAGTTCTTC. This sequence encodes CASSLFPGSSSYNEQFF. Full variable domain (outside the CDR3, taken from reference TRBV5-1 and TRBJ2-1): KAGVTQTPRYLIKTRGQQVTLSCSPISGHRSVSWYQQTPGQGLQFLFEYFSETQRNKGNFPGRFSGRQFSNSRSEMNVSTLELGDSALYLCASSLFPGSSSYNEQFFGPGTRLTVL.

V usage is TRBV13 and J usage is TRBJ2-5; 7 bases are shared with TRBD1. The CDR3 is 16 amino acids. Per the germline V gene, CDR1 is PRHDT and CDR2 is FYEKMQ (reference sequence). The J segment lost 6 bases and the V segment lost 4 bases, leaving 14 bases of the junction unmatched. This CDR3 is CASSSSFDRVMQTQYF. The CDR3 nucleotides are TGTGCCAGCAGCTCCTCCTTCGACAGGGTGATGCAGACCCAGTACTTC.

The V call is TRBV2, the J call TRBJ2-3; 13 bases map to TRBD2. The germline V gene has CDR1 SNHLY and CDR2 FYNNEI. The CDR3 consists of 15 residues. The ends lost 6 bases at V and 9 bases at J; junction bases unmatched: 9. The CDR3 region has the DNA TGTGCCAGCAGGGCACTAGCGGGGGGGCTAAGGACGCAGTATTTT. Translating gives CASRALAGGLRTQYF.

The chain recombines TRBV2 with TRBJ2-1; 10 positions agree with TRBD2. The CDR3 has 15 residues. Germline assignment: CDR1 SNHLY and CDR2 FYNNEI. Trimming at V came to 7 bases and at J to 5 bases, leaving 8 bases not matched to a gene. The CDR3 reads CASNRLAGLNNEQFF. The CDR3 DNA reads as TGTGCCAGCAACCGACTAGCGGGTCTCAACAATGAGCAGTTCTTC.

This clone occurred once. The V and J genes are TRBV7-2 and TRBJ2-3, with 8 bases identical to TRBD2. J lost 4 bases, V lost 2 bases, and 14 bases had no gene match. The CDR3 sequence is 18 residues long. Germline-derived CDR1 and CDR2 are SGHTA and FQGNSA. CDR3 nucleotide sequence: TGTGCCAGCAGCTTACGATTAGCGCGGGGGGTGTTCGCAGATACGCAGTATTTT. The encoded protein is CASSLRLARGVFADTQYF.

This chain uses TRBV7-2 with TRBJ2-3; D might be TRBD2 (6 bases). Germline CDR1 reads SGHTA; CDR2 reads FQGNSA. The CDR3 loop spans 15 amino acids. V was cut by 1 base and J by 3 bases, with 11 bases left in between. The CDR3 DNA follows: TGTGCCAGCAGCTTAGTGGCGGGGAGGACAGATACGCAGTATTTT. It codes for CASSLVAGRTDTQYF.

CDR3 in amino acids: CASSLGGTGSYNEQFF. The DNA of the CDR3 is TGCGCCAGCAGCTTGGGGGGGACAGGGAGTTACAATGAGCAGTTCTTC. This chain links TRBV5-1 with TRBJ2-1, with 9 bases matching TRBD1. The CDR3 runs to 16 residues. Germline V gene data show CDR1 as SGHRS and CDR2 as YFSETQ. The J segment lost 4 bases and the V segment lost 0 bases, leaving 5 bases of the junction unmatched.

This clone was counted between two and nine times. The chain combines TRBV6-1 with TRBJ1-4, with a possible D match to TRBD1 (6 bases). The CDR3 loop spans 15 amino acids. Germline assignment: CDR1 MNHNS and CDR2 SASEGT. V was clipped by 7 bases and J by 5 bases, with 17 bases between them. The CDR3 here is CASTFPDRRNEKLFF. CDR3 bases: TGTGCCAGCACGTTCCCAGACAGGAGGAATGAAAAACTGTTTTTT.

The chain is built from TRBV7-9 and TRBJ2-5, with a possible D match to TRBD1 (6 bases). The ends were cut back, 5 bases at V and 5 bases at J, with 9 bases in the middle. Germline V CDR1 and CDR2: SEHNR, FQNEAQ (reference sequence). This CDR3 has 12 amino acids. This chain's CDR3 is CASSGGGETQYF. The DNA for the CDR3 is TGTGCCAGCAGCGGGGGCGGGGAGACCCAGTACTTC.

The chain uses TRBV19 and TRBJ2-7; the match to TRBD2 covers 10 bases. The CDR3 sequence is 15 residues long. Germline values: CDR1 LNHDA, CDR2 SQIVND (reference sequence). V dropped 3 bases and J dropped 6; count of bases not matched to a gene: 8. CDR3 in DNA: TGTGCCAGTAGTATCGGCGCTAGCGGGAGTGTCGAGCAGTACTTC. Protein: CASSIGASGSVEQYF.